A selection of T cell receptor beta chains follows, all from one sample in a study of graft-versus-host responses after intestinal transplantation. These TCRs' antigens remain unknown. The assay was immunoSEQ multiplex PCR, and TCRdb's table has in-frame clones only and misses some. The sample lists tens of thousands of clones; 88% were seen once. The sample in question was unstimulated CD4+ T cells sorted from spleen or lymph node cells, obtained before transplant. Receptors were obtained from a human donor who was the organ donor for an intestinal transplant. Each CDR3 is given with its conserved first and last residue.

v_gene: TRBV12-1
CDR3aa: CASSPSSVAGWDTQYF

v_gene: TRBV28
CDR3aa: CASSNRTHLTAPLTYEQYF

v_gene: TRBV28
CDR3aa: CASSLSGGTIRLGQFF

v_gene: TRBV7-2
CDR3aa: CASSLMVQAKNIQYF

v_gene: TRBV5-8
CDR3aa: CASTRQEIRSYEQYF

v_gene: TRBV25-1
CDR3aa: CASSGAALTNTGELFF

v_gene: TRBV10-3
CDR3aa: CAISAKGTGGYGYTF

v_gene: TRBV12-1
CDR3aa: CASSWPGAAEAFF

v_gene: TRBV10-2
CDR3aa: CASTPASSGGAWGANVLTF

v_gene: TRBV9
CDR3aa: CASSVNNEQFF

v_gene: TRBV5-1
CDR3aa: CASSLGTVLNTEAFF

v_gene: TRBV5-1
CDR3aa: CASTGLAGETQYF

v_gene: TRBV5-8
CDR3aa: CASSLVRALAGADEQFF

v_gene: TRBV28
CDR3aa: CASSLRGGGSYGYTF

v_gene: TRBV7-2
CDR3aa: CASSLVSGSSYNEQFF

v_gene: TRBV19
CDR3aa: CASSLGAGGIYGYTF

v_gene: TRBV7-7
CDR3aa: CASSLCTPEAFF

v_gene: TRBV2
CDR3aa: CASVSGTSFNNEQFF

v_gene: TRBV5-1
CDR3aa: CASRSANEQYF

v_gene: TRBV4-2
CDR3aa: CASSRGQWDTQYF

v_gene: TRBV9
CDR3aa: CASSVGTSIQETQYF

v_gene: TRBV7-7
CDR3aa: CASSFAEGGELFF

v_gene: TRBV2
CDR3aa: CARRRGIDTQYF

v_gene: TRBV5-1
CDR3aa: CASSTGQGGYNSPLHF

v_gene: TRBV27
CDR3aa: CASSLGGRGGENIQYF

v_gene: TRBV5-6
CDR3aa: CASSPIQGGGSEQYF

v_gene: TRBV19
CDR3aa: CATWTAYTDTQYF

v_gene: TRBV19
CDR3aa: CASTDRGDTDTQYF

v_gene: TRBV19
CDR3aa: CASSTGGRVSGANVLTF

v_gene: TRBV5-1
CDR3aa: CASSATTGSGNTIYF

v_gene: TRBV7-8
CDR3aa: CASSLAGREETQYF

v_gene: TRBV4-2
CDR3aa: CASSHNLARLEGNEQFF

v_gene: TRBV5-6
CDR3aa: CASSLAGGSAYNEQFF

v_gene: TRBV19
CDR3aa: CASSIETSATQYF

v_gene: TRBV4-2
CDR3aa: CASSQDRVYPGELFF

v_gene: TRBV7-9
CDR3aa: CASSPRTGANSGNTIYF

v_gene: TRBV7-2
CDR3aa: CASSSGLAAYEQYF

v_gene: TRBV5-4
CDR3aa: CASSAGSSGEKLFF

v_gene: TRBV7-3
CDR3aa: CASSAQGGNTEAFF

v_gene: TRBV5-8
CDR3aa: CASTLQADGELFF

v_gene: TRBV27
CDR3aa: CASSLRQGAVNEQFF

v_gene: TRBV5-4
CDR3aa: CASSPRGWSGGELFF

v_gene: TRBV27
CDR3aa: CASSFRTRGANYGYTF

v_gene: TRBV5-4
CDR3aa: CASSVAFWREGPRTQYF

v_gene: TRBV19
CDR3aa: CASSIYRGATDTQYF

v_gene: TRBV5-1
CDR3aa: CASSFVGSPYEQYF

v_gene: TRBV11-3
CDR3aa: CASSPREWVRGLHYGYTF

v_gene: TRBV5-1
CDR3aa: CASSSLAGRTQYF

v_gene: TRBV28
CDR3aa: CASSLSGTPSGANVLTF

v_gene: TRBV27
CDR3aa: CASSPETRRGANVLTF

v_gene: TRBV29-1
CDR3aa: CSVVTRFYEQYF

v_gene: TRBV28
CDR3aa: CASRRDRGFGYTF

v_gene: TRBV5-1
CDR3aa: CASSFYGDRGTEAFF

v_gene: TRBV7-3
CDR3aa: CASSLDRGTGTQYF

v_gene: TRBV14
CDR3aa: CASSPGRDTEAFF